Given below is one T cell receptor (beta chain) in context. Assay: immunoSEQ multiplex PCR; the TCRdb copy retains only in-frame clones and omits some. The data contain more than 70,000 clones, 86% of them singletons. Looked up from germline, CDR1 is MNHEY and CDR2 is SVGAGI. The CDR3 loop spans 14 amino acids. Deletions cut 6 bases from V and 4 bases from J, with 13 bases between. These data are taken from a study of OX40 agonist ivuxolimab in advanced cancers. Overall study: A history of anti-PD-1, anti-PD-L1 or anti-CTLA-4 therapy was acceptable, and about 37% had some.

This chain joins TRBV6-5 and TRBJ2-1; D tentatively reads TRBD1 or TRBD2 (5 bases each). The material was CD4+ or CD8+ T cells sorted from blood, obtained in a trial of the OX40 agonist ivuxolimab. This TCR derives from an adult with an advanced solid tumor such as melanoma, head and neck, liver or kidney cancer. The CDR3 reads CASSLGTVYNEQFF. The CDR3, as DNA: TGTGCCAGCAGCCTAGGGACGGTTTACAATGAGCAGTTCTTC.